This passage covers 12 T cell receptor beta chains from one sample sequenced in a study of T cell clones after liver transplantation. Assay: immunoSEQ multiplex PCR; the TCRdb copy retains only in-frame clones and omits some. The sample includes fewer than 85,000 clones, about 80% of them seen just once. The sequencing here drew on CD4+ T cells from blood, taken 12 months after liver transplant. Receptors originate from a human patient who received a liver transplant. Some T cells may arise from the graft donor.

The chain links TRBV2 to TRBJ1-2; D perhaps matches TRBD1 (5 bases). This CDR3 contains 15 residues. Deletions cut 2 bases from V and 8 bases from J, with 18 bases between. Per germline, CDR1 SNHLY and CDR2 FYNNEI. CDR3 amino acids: CASSEKPGSSRGYTF. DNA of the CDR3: TGTGCCAGCAGTGAAAAGCCAGGGAGTTCGAGAGGCTACACCTTC.

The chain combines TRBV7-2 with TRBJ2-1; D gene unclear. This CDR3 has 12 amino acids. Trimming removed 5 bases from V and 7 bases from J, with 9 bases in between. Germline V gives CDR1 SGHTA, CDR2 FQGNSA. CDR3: CASSTLRNEQFF. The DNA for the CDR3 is TGTGCCAGCAGCACCCTCAGGAATGAGCAGTTCTTC.

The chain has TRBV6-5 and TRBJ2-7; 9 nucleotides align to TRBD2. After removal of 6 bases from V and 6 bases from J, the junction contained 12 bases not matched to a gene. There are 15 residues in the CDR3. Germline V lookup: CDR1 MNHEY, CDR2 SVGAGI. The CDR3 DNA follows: TGTGCCAGCAGCCTTTTAGCGGGAGTAACGCGCGAGCAGTACTTC. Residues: CASSLLAGVTREQYF.

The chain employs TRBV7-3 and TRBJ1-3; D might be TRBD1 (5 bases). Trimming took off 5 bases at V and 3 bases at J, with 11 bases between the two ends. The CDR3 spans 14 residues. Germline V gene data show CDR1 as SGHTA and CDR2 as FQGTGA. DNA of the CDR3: TGTGCCAGCAGCCTGGGGACGGATGGAAACACCATATATTTT. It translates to CASSLGTDGNTIYF. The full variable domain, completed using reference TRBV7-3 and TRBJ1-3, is GAGVSQTPSNKVTEKGKYVELRCDPISGHTALYWYRQSLGQGPEFLIYFQGTGAADDSGLPNDRFFAVRPEGSVSTLKIQRTERGDSAVYLCASSLGTDGNTIYFGEGSWLTVV.

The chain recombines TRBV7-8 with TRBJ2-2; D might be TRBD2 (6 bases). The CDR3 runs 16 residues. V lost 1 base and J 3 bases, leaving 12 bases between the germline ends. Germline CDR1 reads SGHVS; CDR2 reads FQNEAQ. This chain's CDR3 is CASSLGPRGYTGELFF. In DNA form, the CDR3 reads TGTGCCAGCAGCTTAGGACCGCGGGGATACACCGGGGAGCTGTTTTTT.

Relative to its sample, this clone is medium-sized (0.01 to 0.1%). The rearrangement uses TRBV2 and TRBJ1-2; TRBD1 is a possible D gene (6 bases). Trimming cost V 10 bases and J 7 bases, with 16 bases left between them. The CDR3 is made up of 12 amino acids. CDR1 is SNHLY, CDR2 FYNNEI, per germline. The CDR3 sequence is CAIRRGQGGYTF. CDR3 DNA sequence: TGTGCCATAAGACGGGGGCAGGGTGGCTACACCTTC.

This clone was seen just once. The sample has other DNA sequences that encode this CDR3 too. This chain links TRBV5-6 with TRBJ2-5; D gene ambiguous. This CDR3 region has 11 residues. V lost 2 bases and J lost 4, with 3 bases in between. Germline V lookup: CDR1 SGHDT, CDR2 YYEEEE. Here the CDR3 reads CASSLRETQYF. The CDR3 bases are TGTGCCAGCAGCTTAAGAGAGACCCAGTACTTC.

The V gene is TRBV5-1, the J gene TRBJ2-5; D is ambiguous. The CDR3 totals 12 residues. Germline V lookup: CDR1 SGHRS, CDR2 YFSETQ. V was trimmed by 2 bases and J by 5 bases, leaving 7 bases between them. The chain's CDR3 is CASSLEHETQYF. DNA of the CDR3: TGCGCCAGCAGCTTAGAGCATGAGACCCAGTACTTC.

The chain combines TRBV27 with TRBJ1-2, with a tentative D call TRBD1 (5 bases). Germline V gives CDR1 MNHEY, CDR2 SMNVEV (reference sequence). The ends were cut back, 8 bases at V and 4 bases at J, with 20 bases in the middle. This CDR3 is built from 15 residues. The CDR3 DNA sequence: TGTGCCAGCGCGTTCCTTTCAGGGATATTCTATGGCTACACCTTC. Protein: CASAFLSGIFYGYTF.

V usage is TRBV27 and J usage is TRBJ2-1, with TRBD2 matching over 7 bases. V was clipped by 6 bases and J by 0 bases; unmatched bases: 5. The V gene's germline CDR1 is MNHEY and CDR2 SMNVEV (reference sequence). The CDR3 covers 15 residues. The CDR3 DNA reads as TGTGCCAGCAGGGGAGGGACTAACTCCTACAATGAGCAGTTCTTC. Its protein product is CASRGGTNSYNEQFF.

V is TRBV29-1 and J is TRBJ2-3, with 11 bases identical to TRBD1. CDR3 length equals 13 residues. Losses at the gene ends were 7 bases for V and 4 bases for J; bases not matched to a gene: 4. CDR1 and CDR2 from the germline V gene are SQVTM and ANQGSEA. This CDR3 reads CSGRTGGSDTQYF. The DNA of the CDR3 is TGCAGCGGACGGACAGGGGGCTCAGATACGCAGTATTTT.

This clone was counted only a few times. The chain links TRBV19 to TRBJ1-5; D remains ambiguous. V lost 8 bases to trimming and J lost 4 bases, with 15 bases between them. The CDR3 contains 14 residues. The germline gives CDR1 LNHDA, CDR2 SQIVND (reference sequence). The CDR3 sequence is CASSPKVRNQPQHF. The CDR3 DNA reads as TGTGCCAGTTCTCCCAAAGTTCGAAATCAGCCCCAGCATTTT.